This passage covers 7 T cell receptor beta chains from one sample sequenced in a study of cytomegalovirus exposure and HLA in healthy donors. The PCR ran on 60 Vbeta and 13 Jbeta primers. Profiling relied on immunoSEQ multiplex PCR, and the TCRdb table lists in-frame clones only, not all of them. The table lists roughly 160,000 clones, approximately 71% of them singletons, with approximately 1.5% in the top ten. Sequenced input: PBMCs. The source of these receptors is a girl aged 5 to 17 in good health and CMV-seronegative.

This chain joins TRBV7-9 and TRBJ2-7, with a possible D match to TRBD1 (6 bases). The CDR3 totals 15 residues. Germline values: CDR1 SEHNR, CDR2 FQNEAQ (reference sequence). The ends were cut back, 5 bases at V and 0 bases at J, with 14 bases in the middle. CDR3 region: CASSPFTGPSYEQYF. The CDR3 nucleotides read TGTGCCAGCAGCCCTTTTACAGGGCCCTCCTACGAGCAGTACTTC.

This clone has only a few counts. This chain uses TRBV6-5 with TRBJ1-1; TRBD1 matches at 7 bases. V trimming: 4 bases; J trimming: 6 bases; junction bases outside the gene matches: 14. Germline V gene sequence: CDR1 MNHEY, CDR2 SVGAGI. This CDR3 has 16 amino acids. CDR3 coding DNA: TGTGCCAGCAGTTCCCCCGGGACAGACCTTGGCGCTGAAGCTTTCTTT. Its translation: CASSSPGTDLGAEAFF.

In its sample, this clone was seen a few times. The chain carries TRBV2 and TRBJ1-1; a possible D gene is TRBD1 (6 bases). Germline CDR1 and CDR2: SNHLY and FYNNEI. The CDR3 is made up of 15 amino acids. The germline V and J ends were trimmed by 8 bases and 0 bases, with 16 bases remaining between them. CDR3 in amino acids: CASGARDILNTEAFF. The CDR3 nucleotides are TGTGCCAGCGGGGCCAGGGACATCCTGAACACTGAAGCTTTCTTT. Full variable domain (rest looked up from reference TRBV2 and TRBJ1-1): EPEVTQTPSHQVTQMGQEVILRCVPISNHLYFYWYRQILGQKVEFLVSFYNNEISEKSEIFDDQFSVERPDGSNFTLKIRSTKLEDSAMYFCASGARDILNTEAFFGQGTRLTVV.

The CDR3 DNA is TGTGCCAGCAGCAATAGCGGGGGGGCCCCAGATACGCAGTATTTT. It yields the protein CASSNSGGAPDTQYF. The gene calls are TRBV7-9 and TRBJ2-3, with 11 nucleotides matching TRBD2. Trimming took 5 bases from V and 4 from J; bases not matched to a gene: 5. The CDR3 consists of 15 residues. CDR1 and CDR2 (germline): SEHNR, FQNEAQ (reference sequence). Complete variable domain (other parts from reference TRBV7-9 and TRBJ2-3): DTGVSQNPRHKITKRGQNVTFRCDPISEHNRLYWYRQTLGQGPEFLTYFQNEAQLEKSRLLSDRFSAERPKGSFSTLEIQRTEQGDSAMYLCASSNSGGAPDTQYFGPGTRLTVL.

The V call is TRBV6-6, the J call TRBJ1-2; possibly TRBD1 for D (5 bases). In germline, CDR1 is MNHNY, CDR2 SVGAGI (reference sequence). V lost 7 bases and J 2 bases, leaving 14 bases between the germline ends. CDR3 length: 14 amino acids. The CDR3 sequence: CASKGGALNYGYTF. In DNA, the CDR3 is TGTGCCAGCAAAGGAGGGGCTCTCAACTATGGCTACACCTTC.

This rearrangement joins TRBV5-1 to TRBJ1-1, with D perhaps matching TRBD1 (5 bases). The CDR3 spans 14 residues. CDR1 is SGHRS and CDR2 is YFSETQ in the germline V gene. V lost 5 bases to trimming and J lost 2 bases, with 13 bases between them. The CDR3 coding sequence is TGCGCCAGCAGACCCGGGGGAATTAACACTGAAGCTTTCTTT. Translation gives CASRPGGINTEAFF.

The chain recombines TRBV4-1 with TRBJ2-3; D possibly corresponds to TRBD2 (7 bases). Trimming shortened V by 0 bases and J by 3 bases, and 13 bases separated the two germline ends. The CDR3 is made up of 16 amino acids. Germline loops: CDR1 MGHRA, CDR2 YSYEKL. In DNA, the CDR3 is TGCGCCAGCAGCCAAGAGGAGGGGGGGCCGACAGATACGCAGTATTTT. It codes for CASSQEEGGPTDTQYF.